These 17 T cell receptor beta chains were all obtained from the same sample, sequenced in a study of cytomegalovirus exposure and HLA in healthy donors. Vbeta (60) and Jbeta (13) primers were used in the PCR. TCRdb's table, derived via immunoSEQ multiplex PCR, lists solely in-frame clones and lacks some. The data contain about 81,000 clones, 77% of them singletons. Source material: PBMCs. The receptor set was obtained from a man aged 50-60 years in good health and CMV-seropositive.

The gene calls are TRBV7-2 and TRBJ2-3; D possibly corresponds to TRBD2 (5 bases). The germline V gene has CDR1 SGHTA and CDR2 FQGNSA. This CDR3 comprises 16 residues. Trimming stripped 0 bases from V and 0 bases from J, with 10 bases between. Here the CDR3 reads CASSLAAGLSTDTQYF. CDR3 nucleotide sequence: TGTGCCAGCAGCTTAGCTGCGGGCCTGAGCACAGATACGCAGTATTTT.

The rearrangement uses TRBV18 and TRBJ1-4; D possibly corresponds to TRBD1 (6 bases). The CDR3 runs to 14 residues. V was trimmed by 6 bases and J by 6 bases, leaving 14 bases between them. Germline lookup yields CDR1 KGHSH and CDR2 LQKENI. CDR3 nucleotides: TGTGCCAGCTCCCCCCAGGGGCCGGATGAAAAACTGTTTTTT. Protein sequence: CASSPQGPDEKLFF.

This chain joins TRBV6-5 and TRBJ1-1, with D perhaps TRBD1 (5 bases). Trimming shortened V by 7 bases and J by 2 bases, and 11 bases separated the two germline ends. The CDR3 consists of 13 residues. Germline lookup yields CDR1 MNHEY and CDR2 SVGAGI. CDR3 DNA: TGTGCCAGCATGATCAGGGTAAACACTGAAGCTTTCTTT. It encodes CASMIRVNTEAFF.

CDR3 DNA: TGTGCCAGCAGCGTAGATCCTAGCACAGATACGCAGTATTTT. It codes for CASSVDPSTDTQYF. V is TRBV9 and J is TRBJ2-3; D unresolved. V was shortened by 0 bases and J by 0 bases, with 5 bases between the two germline ends. The CDR3 runs 14 residues. Looked up from germline, CDR1 is SGDLS and CDR2 is YYNGEE. The variable domain in full, with the rest retrieved from reference TRBV9 and TRBJ2-3, is DSGVTQTPKHLITATGQRVTLRCSPRSGDLSVYWYQQSLDQGLQFLIQYYNGEERAKGNILERFSAQQFPDLHSELNLSSLELGDSALYFCASSVDPSTDTQYFGPGTRLTVL.

The J gene is TRBJ1-2, the V gene TRBV6-1; 8 bases match TRBD1. CDR1 and CDR2 from the germline V gene are MNHNS and SASEGT. This CDR3 contains 14 residues. Trimming took 6 bases from V and 0 from J; bases not matched to a gene: 3. CDR3 region: CASRMDRANYGYTF. DNA for the CDR3: TGTGCCAGCAGGATGGACAGGGCTAACTATGGCTACACCTTC.

The chain couples TRBV6-6 to TRBJ2-5; 9 bases fit TRBD1. The germline V gene encodes CDR1 MNHNY and CDR2 SVGAGI (reference sequence). This CDR3 has 15 amino acids. Unmatched junction bases numbered 7, after V lost 4 bases and J lost 4 bases. The CDR3 reads CASSSGTGLGETQYF. Here the CDR3 DNA reads TGTGCCAGCAGTTCCGGGACAGGGCTCGGAGAGACCCAGTACTTC.

The gene calls are TRBV5-6 and TRBJ1-5; TRBD1 aligns across 11 bases. This CDR3 spans 19 amino acids. Germline V gives CDR1 SGHDT, CDR2 YYEEEE. With V trimmed by 2 bases and J by 0 bases, 10 bases remained unmatched. The CDR3 here is CASSFGDRGYSYSNQPQHF. CDR3 DNA: TGTGCCAGCAGCTTCGGGGACAGGGGGTATTCCTATAGCAATCAGCCCCAGCATTTT.

This chain joins TRBV9 and TRBJ2-1; the D gene is possibly TRBD2 (5 bases). CDR1 SGDLS and CDR2 YYNGEE come from the germline V gene. The V end was cut by 4 bases, the J end by 2 bases, with 13 bases between. The CDR3 runs 15 residues. The DNA for the CDR3 is TGTGCCAGCAGCCTCAGCGGAGAGACCTACAATGAGCAGTTCTTC. Translated: CASSLSGETYNEQFF.

V is TRBV7-2 and J is TRBJ1-1; D not resolved. The CDR3 runs 14 residues. CDR1 and CDR2 (germline): SGHTA, FQGNSA. Deletions cut 2 bases from V and 5 bases from J, with 12 bases between. DNA for the CDR3: TGTGCCAGCAGCTTACTTTCTGCGGCAACTGAAGCTTTCTTT. Its translation is CASSLLSAATEAFF. The full variable domain, with the rest looked up from reference TRBV7-2 and TRBJ1-1, is GAGVSQSPSNKVTEKGKDVELRCDPISGHTALYWYRQSLGQGLEFLIYFQGNSAPDKSGLPSDRFSAERTGGSVSTLTIQRTQQEDSAVYLCASSLLSAATEAFFGQGTRLTVV.

The chain carries TRBV9 and TRBJ2-5; the D is unclear. The CDR3 runs 14 residues. Germline V gene sequence: CDR1 SGDLS, CDR2 YYNGEE. Trimming removed 3 bases at V and 7 bases at J, with 16 bases between. In DNA form, the CDR3 reads TGTGCCAGCAGCGACGAGAGACGGAGTAGGACCCAGTACTTC. Protein product: CASSDERRSRTQYF. The entire variable domain, with the rest obtained from reference TRBV9 and TRBJ2-5, is as follows: DSGVTQTPKHLITATGQRVTLRCSPRSGDLSVYWYQQSLDQGLQFLIQYYNGEERAKGNILERFSAQQFPDLHSELNLSSLELGDSALYFCASSDERRSRTQYFGPGTRLLVL.

The chain uses TRBV7-9 and TRBJ2-7, with 7 bases matching TRBD1. The germline CDR1 and CDR2 sequences are SEHNR and FQNEAQ (reference sequence). The V gene end was trimmed by 2 bases and the J gene end by 3 bases; junction bases not matched to a gene: 4. The CDR3 length is 14 residues. This CDR3 reads CASSLLQGDYEQYF. The CDR3 bases are TGTGCCAGCAGCTTACTCCAGGGGGACTACGAGCAGTACTTC.

Points on this clone: Within the sample, other DNA sequences also encode this same CDR3. This chain links TRBV6-5 with TRBJ1-2; D might be TRBD1 (5 bases). The CDR3 covers 15 residues. Germline values: CDR1 MNHEY, CDR2 SVGAGI. V was clipped by 6 bases and J by 6 bases, with 20 bases between them. The CDR3 loop reads CASRKAGTPADGYTF. CDR3 nucleotides: TGTGCCAGCAGAAAAGCGGGGACCCCCGCCGATGGCTACACCTTC.

Turning to this clone: A junction boundary mismatches the germline segment, possibly from a read error. The chain recombines TRBV11-2 with TRBJ2-3, with 8 bases matching TRBD1. The CDR3 is 15 amino acids. Germline V gene data show CDR1 as SGHAT and CDR2 as FQNNGV. The CDR3 DNA is TGTGCCAGCAGCTTAGTGCCGGACAGGGATTTTGGGTCGAATTTT. This encodes CASSLVPDRDFGSNF. Supplemented by reference TRBV11-2 and TRBJ2-3, the full variable domain reads EAGVAQSPRYKIIEKRQSVAFWCNPISGHATLYWYQQILGQGPKLLIQFQNNGVVDDSQLPKDRFSAERLKGVDSTLKIQPAKLEDSAVYLCASSLVPDRDFGSNFGPGTRLTVL.

Turning to this clone: The junction does not match germline at one end; this may be a read error. V and J are TRBV7-9 and TRBJ2-7; 8 bases are shared with TRBD1. Germline-derived CDR1 and CDR2 are SEHNR and FQNEAQ (reference sequence). This CDR3 spans 13 amino acids. CDR3 loop: CSSNPGTGYEQYF. CDR3 nucleotide sequence: TGTTCCAGCAACCCTGGGACAGGCTACGAGCAGTACTTC.

This clone was detected a few times. This sequence joins TRBV10-3 and TRBJ1-1, with D perhaps matching TRBD1 (6 bases). This CDR3 spans 13 amino acids. The germline V gene encodes CDR1 ENHRY and CDR2 SYGVKD. V gave up 3 bases and J gave up 3 bases, with 8 bases separating them. The CDR3 sequence is CAISDKGDTEAFF. The CDR3 nucleotides are TGTGCCATCAGTGATAAGGGGGACACTGAAGCTTTCTTT.

This sequence joins TRBV9 and TRBJ2-5; tentative D call: TRBD2 (6 bases). Judging by the DNA end, TRBJ2-7 fits better; the J call may be wrong. CDR1 and CDR2 (germline): SGDLS, YYNGEE. The CDR3 is made up of 15 amino acids. CDR3 DNA: TGTGCCAGCAGCAAGACTAGTTCATCGACCTACGAGCAGTACTTC. Amino acids: CASSKTSSSTYEQYF.

V and J are TRBV9 and TRBJ2-1, with TRBD2 identical over 10 bases. The CDR3 totals 17 residues. The J segment lost 0 bases and the V segment lost 6 bases, leaving 9 bases of the junction unmatched. CDR1 is SGDLS and CDR2 is YYNGEE in the germline V gene. The CDR3 DNA reads TGTGCCAGCACCTCTCATAGCGGGAGGACCTCCTACAATGAGCAGTTCTTC. It translates to CASTSHSGRTSYNEQFF.